This TCR beta chain was recovered during a study of blood T cells in healthy people across ages. Regarding the study as a whole: A strong correlation between TCR beta diversity and naive T cell percentage was seen.

Using a J-beta primer mix together with a sample-barcoded 5' primer, a second PCR was run for roughly 7 to 12 cycles. Unique molecular identifiers of 12 random nucleotides labeled each cDNA. Via MiXCR, TCRdb re-called the 5' RACE reads, giving one row per CDR3 protein. This table has hundreds of thousands of distinct CDR3 sequences, approximately 24% appearing once. CDR1 and CDR2 (germline): MNHNY, SVGAGI (reference sequence). V was shortened by 6 bases and J by 2 bases, with 18 bases between the two germline ends. The CDR3 extends over 16 amino acids. In this sample, this clonotype turned up a few times. The antigen is undetermined. The same data also contributed to another study, on T cells of mothers and their children. That paper adds: Samples came from a few healthy Caucasian mothers and their six children.

The sequenced sample was blood. The V call is TRBV6-6, the J call TRBJ2-3; D not resolved. The receptor was isolated from a boy younger than 18 in good health. The CDR3 region is CASRPSLYATTDTQYF. In DNA form, the CDR3 reads TGTGCCAGCAGACCCTCCCTTTACGCTACCACAGATACGCAGTATTTT.